This T cell receptor (beta chain) derives from a study of T cell responses to AZD1222 COVID-19 vaccine. Across the study: Doses given second, at about 4 or about 12 weeks, were pooled.

Germline V gene sequence: CDR1 SGHRS, CDR2 YFSETQ. The CDR3 sequence is 12 residues long. With 2 bases removed from V and 6 bases from J, the gap between germline ends came to 9 bases. For this clone: The antigen is undetermined.

The data were produced by immunoSEQ multiplex PCR, yet TCRdb's version contains in-frame clones alone and is incomplete. Altogether 130,000 or so clones are present, about 91% being singletons, with the ten largest covering 1.5% to 2%. Study-wide results and caveats: Researchers report vaccine-associated CD4 TCRs spanning spike, with dominance at 160-218 and 743-854. Females made up more of the donors, who were largely white British, and clonal diversity may have come out too low. Compared with day 0, the breadth and depth of the Spike-specific TCR repertoire rose significantly after two doses of AZD1222.

The J gene is TRBJ2-7, the V gene TRBV5-1; D is unresolved. The source was peripheral blood, collected on day 0 of AZD1222 vaccination. The sequence was obtained from an adult in good health. The CDR3, as DNA: TGCGCCAGCAGCTTCCCCGTCGGCGAGCAGTACTTC. Its translation is CASSFPVGEQYF. The full variable domain, completed using reference TRBV5-1 and TRBJ2-7, is KAGVTQTPRYLIKTRGQQVTLSCSPISGHRSVSWYQQTPGQGLQFLFEYFSETQRNKGNFPGRFSGRQFSNSRSEMNVSTLELGDSALYLCASSFPVGEQYFGPGTRLTVT.